This paragraph covers one T cell receptor (beta chain) sequence. The target antigen is unknown. Terminally differentiated effector memory CD45RA+ cells were left out of the naive CD8 fraction, which was CD45RO-negative and positively selected for CCR7. These data originate in a study of shared clonotypes between healthy human individuals. Study-level points and caveats: Among donors, the sharing of clonotypes was expected to be influenced by sequencing depth.

The repertoire was sequenced with immunoSEQ multiplex PCR; TCRdb's copy has only in-frame clones and lacks some. The table shows a few million clones, with 80% to 95% occurring only once. Material: naive CD8+ T cells from PBMCs. The TCR originated in a man between 18 and 29 years old in good health. Some clones in this sample may be carry-over from other donors' samples.

In DNA, the CDR3 is TGTGCCAGCAGCTCACTACCCGGACTAGCGGGACCCAATGAGCAGTTCTTC. Protein: CASSSLPGLAGPNEQFF. This rearrangement joins TRBV7-9 to TRBJ2-1; TRBD2 aligns across 12 bases. The junction had 10 bases not matched to a gene; V was cut back by 4 bases and J by 6 bases. Germline V gene sequence: CDR1 SEHNR, CDR2 FQNEAQ (reference sequence). The length of the CDR3 is 17 residues. Drawing the rest from reference TRBV7-9 and TRBJ2-1, the complete variable domain is DTGVSQNPRHKITKRGQNVTFRCDPISEHNRLYWYRQTLGQGPEFLTYFQNEAQLEKSRLLSDRFSAERPKGSFSTLEIQRTEQGDSAMYLCASSSLPGLAGPNEQFFGPGTRLTVL.